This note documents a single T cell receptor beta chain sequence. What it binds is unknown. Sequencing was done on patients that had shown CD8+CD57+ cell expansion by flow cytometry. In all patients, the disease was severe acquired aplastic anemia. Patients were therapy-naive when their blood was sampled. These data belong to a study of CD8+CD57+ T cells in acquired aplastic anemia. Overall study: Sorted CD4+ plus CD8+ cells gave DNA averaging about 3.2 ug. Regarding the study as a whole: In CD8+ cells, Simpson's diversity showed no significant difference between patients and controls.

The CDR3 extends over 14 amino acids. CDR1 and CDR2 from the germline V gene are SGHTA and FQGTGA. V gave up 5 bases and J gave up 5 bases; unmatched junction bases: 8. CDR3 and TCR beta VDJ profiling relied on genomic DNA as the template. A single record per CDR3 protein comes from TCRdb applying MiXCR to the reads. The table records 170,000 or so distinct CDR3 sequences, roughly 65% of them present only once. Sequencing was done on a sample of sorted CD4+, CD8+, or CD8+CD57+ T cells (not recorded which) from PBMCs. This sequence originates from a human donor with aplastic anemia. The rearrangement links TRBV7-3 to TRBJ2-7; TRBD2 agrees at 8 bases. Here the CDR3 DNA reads TGTGCCAGCAGCGTGGGTAGCGGGGTAAACGAGCAGTACTTC. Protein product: CASSVGSGVNEQYF.